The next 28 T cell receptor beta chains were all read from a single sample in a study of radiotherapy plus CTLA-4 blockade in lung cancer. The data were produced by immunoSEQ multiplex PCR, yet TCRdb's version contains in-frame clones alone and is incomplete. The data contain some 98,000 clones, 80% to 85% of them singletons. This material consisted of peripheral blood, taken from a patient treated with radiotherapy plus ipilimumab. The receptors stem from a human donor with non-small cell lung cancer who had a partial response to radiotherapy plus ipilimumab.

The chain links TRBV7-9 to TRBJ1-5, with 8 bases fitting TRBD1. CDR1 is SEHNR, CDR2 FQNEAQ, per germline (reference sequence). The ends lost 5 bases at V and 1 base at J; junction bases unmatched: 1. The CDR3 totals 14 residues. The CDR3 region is CASSRTGSNQPQHF. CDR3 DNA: TGTGCCAGCAGCCGGACAGGGAGCAATCAGCCCCAGCATTTT.

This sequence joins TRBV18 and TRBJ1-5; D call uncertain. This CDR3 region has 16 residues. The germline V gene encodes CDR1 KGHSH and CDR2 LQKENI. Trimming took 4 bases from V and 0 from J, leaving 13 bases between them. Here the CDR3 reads CASSQAAETSNQPQHF. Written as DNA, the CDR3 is TGTGCCAGCTCACAGGCCGCGGAGACTAGCAATCAGCCCCAGCATTTT.

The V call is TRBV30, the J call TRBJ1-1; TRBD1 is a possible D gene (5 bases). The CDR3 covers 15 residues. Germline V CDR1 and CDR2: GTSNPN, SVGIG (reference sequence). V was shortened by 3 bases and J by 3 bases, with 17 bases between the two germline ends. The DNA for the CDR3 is TGTGCCTGGAGCGGGGGTGCCCTTCCGGACACTGAAGCTTTCTTT. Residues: CAWSGGALPDTEAFF.

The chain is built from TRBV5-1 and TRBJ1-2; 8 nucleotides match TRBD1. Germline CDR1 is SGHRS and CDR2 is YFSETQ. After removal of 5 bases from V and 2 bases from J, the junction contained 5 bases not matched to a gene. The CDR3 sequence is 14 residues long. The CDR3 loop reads CASRTGTGNYGYTF. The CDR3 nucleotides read TGCGCCAGCAGAACCGGGACAGGCAACTATGGCTACACCTTC.

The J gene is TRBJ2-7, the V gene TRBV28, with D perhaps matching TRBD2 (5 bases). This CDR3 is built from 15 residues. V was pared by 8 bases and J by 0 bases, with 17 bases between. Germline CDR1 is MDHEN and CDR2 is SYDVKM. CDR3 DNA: TGTGCCAGCTCCACGTCGGGGAGCAGCTCCTACGAGCAGTACTTC. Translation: CASSTSGSSSYEQYF.

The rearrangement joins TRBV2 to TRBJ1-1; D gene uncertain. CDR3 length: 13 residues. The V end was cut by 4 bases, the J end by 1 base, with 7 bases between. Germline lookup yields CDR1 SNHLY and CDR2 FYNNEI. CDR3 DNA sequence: TGTGCCAGCAGTGTTTCAGGGAACACTGAAGCTTTCTTT. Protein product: CASSVSGNTEAFF. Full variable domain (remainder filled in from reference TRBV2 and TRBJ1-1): EPEVTQTPSHQVTQMGQEVILRCVPISNHLYFYWYRQILGQKVEFLVSFYNNEISEKSEIFDDQFSVERPDGSNFTLKIRSTKLEDSAMYFCASSVSGNTEAFFGQGTRLTVV.

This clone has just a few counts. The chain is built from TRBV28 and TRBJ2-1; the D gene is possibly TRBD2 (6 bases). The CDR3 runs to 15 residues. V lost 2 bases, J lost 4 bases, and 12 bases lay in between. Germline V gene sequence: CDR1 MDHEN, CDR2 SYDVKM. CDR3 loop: CASSLGTGGYNEQFF. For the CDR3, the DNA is TGTGCCAGCAGTTTAGGGACTGGGGGATACAATGAGCAGTTCTTC.

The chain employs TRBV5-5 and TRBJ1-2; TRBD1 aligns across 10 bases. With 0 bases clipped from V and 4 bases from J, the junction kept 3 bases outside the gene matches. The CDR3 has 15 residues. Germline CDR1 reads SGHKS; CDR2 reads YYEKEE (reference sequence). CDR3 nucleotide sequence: TGTGCCAGCAGCTTGGGGACAGGGGGAACCTATGGCTACACCTTC. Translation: CASSLGTGGTYGYTF. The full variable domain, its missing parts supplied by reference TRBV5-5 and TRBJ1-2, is DAGVTQSPTHLIKTRGQQVTLRCSPISGHKSVSWYQQVLGQGPQFIFQYYEKEERGRGNFPDRFSARQFPNYSSELNVNALLLGDSALYLCASSLGTGGTYGYTFGSGTRLTVV.

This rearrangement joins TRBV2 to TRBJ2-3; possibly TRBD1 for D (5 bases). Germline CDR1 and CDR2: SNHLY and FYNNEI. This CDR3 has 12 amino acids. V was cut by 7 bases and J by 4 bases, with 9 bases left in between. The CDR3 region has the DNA TGTGCCAGCACCAGGGCCGCAGATACGCAGTATTTT. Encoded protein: CASTRAADTQYF.

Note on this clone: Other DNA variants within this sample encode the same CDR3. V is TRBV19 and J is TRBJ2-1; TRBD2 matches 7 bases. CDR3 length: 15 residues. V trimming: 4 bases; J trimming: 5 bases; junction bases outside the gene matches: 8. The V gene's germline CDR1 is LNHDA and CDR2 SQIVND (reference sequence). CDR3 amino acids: CASSTRAGRDNEQFF. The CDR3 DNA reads TGTGCCAGTAGTACCCGAGCGGGGCGAGACAATGAGCAGTTCTTC.

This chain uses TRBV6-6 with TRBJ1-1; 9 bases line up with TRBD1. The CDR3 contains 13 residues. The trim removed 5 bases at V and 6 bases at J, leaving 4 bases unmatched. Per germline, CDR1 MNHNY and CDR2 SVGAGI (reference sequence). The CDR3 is CASSVQGAAEAFF. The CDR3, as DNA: TGTGCCAGCAGTGTACAGGGGGCGGCTGAAGCTTTCTTT.

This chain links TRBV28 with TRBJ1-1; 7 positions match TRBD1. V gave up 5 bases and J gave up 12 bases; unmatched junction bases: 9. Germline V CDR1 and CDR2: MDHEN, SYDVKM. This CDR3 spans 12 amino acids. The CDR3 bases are TGTGCCAGCAGTCCGGACAGGCTGATGACTTTCTTT. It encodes CASSPDRLMTFF. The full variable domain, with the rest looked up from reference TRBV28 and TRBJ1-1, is DVKVTQSSRYLVKRTGEKVFLECVQDMDHENMFWYRQDPGLGLRLIYFSYDVKMKEKGDIPEGYSVSREKKERFSLILESASTNQTSMYLCASSPDRLMTFFGQGTRLTVV.

The DNA for the CDR3 is TGCGCCAGCAGCCCGGGACTAGCGGGAGGGGTGGGGCATGAGCAGTTCTTC. Protein: CASSPGLAGGVGHEQFF. This rearrangement joins TRBV5-1 to TRBJ2-1; 16 nucleotides align to TRBD2. The V gene end was trimmed by 4 bases and the J gene end by 8 bases; junction bases not matched to a gene: 9. The CDR3 spans 17 residues. Germline CDR1 and CDR2: SGHRS and YFSETQ.

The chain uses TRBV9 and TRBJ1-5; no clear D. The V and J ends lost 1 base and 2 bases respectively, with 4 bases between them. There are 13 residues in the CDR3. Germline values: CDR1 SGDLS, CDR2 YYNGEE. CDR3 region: CASSVQGNQPQHF. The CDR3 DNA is TGTGCCAGCAGCGTACAGGGCAATCAGCCCCAGCATTTT.

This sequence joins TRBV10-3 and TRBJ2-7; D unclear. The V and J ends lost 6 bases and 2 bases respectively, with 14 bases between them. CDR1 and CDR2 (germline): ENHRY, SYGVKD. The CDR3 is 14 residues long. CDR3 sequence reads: CAIRGVGSAYEQYF. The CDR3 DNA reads TGTGCCATCAGGGGCGTGGGCTCCGCCTACGAGCAGTACTTC.

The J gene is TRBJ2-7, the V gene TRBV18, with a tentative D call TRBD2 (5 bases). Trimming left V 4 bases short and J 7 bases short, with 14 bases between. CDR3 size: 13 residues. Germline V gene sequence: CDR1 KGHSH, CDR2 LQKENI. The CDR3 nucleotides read TGTGCCAGCTCACAGGACGCGCAGCGGGAGCAGTACTTC. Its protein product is CASSQDAQREQYF.

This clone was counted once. CDR3 amino acids: CASSLSQSSYEQYF. The CDR3 DNA is TGCGCCAGCAGCCTTTCACAGAGCTCCTACGAGCAGTACTTC. The chain combines TRBV5-1 with TRBJ2-7; D remains ambiguous. CDR1 and CDR2 (germline): SGHRS, YFSETQ. There are 14 residues in the CDR3. Trimming removed 4 bases at V and 0 bases at J, with 11 bases between.

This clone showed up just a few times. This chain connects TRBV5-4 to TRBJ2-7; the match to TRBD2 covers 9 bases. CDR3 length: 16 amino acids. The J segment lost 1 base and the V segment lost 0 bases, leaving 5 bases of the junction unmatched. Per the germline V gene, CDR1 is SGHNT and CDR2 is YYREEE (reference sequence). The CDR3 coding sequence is TGTGCCAGCAGCTTGGGCGCTAGCGGGATTTCCTACGAGCAGTACTTC. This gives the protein CASSLGASGISYEQYF.

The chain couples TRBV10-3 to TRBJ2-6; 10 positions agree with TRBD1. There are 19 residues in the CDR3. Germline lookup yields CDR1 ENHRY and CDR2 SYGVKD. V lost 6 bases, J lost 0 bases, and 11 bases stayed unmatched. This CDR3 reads CAISNGDRGKSSGANVLTF. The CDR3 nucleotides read TGTGCCATCAGCAATGGGGACAGGGGAAAATCCTCTGGGGCCAACGTCCTGACTTTC.

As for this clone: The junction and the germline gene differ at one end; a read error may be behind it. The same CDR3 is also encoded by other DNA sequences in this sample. CDR3 sequence (DNA): TGTGCCAGCTCACCACCCACGGGTGCGAACACTGGGGAGCTGTTTTTT. Its translation: CASSPPTGANTGELFF. The rearrangement uses TRBV18 and TRBJ2-2; no clear D. Per germline, CDR1 KGHSH and CDR2 LQKENI. The CDR3 spans 16 residues.

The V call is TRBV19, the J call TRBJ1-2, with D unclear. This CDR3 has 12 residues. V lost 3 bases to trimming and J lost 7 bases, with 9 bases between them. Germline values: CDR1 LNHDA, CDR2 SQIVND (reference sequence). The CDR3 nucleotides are TGTGCCAGTAGTATTTCCGGAGGTGGCTACACCTTC. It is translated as CASSISGGGYTF. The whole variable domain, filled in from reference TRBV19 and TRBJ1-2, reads DGGITQSPKYLFRKEGQNVTLSCEQNLNHDAMYWYRQDPGQGLRLIYYSQIVNDFQKGDIAEGYSVSREKKESFPLTVTSAQKNPTAFYLCASSISGGGYTFGSGTRLTVV.

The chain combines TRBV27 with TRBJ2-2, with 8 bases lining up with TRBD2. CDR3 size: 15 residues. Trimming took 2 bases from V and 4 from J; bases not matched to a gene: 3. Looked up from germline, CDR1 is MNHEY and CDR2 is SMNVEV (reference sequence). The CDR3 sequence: CASSLAAGGTGELFF. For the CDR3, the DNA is TGTGCCAGCAGTTTAGCGGCGGGAGGCACCGGGGAGCTGTTTTTT.

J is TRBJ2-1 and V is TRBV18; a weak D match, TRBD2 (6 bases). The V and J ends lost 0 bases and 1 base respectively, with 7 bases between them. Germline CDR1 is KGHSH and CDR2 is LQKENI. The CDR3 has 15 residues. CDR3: CASSPPGTSYNEQFF. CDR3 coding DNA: TGTGCCAGCTCACCACCCGGGACTTCCTACAATGAGCAGTTCTTC.

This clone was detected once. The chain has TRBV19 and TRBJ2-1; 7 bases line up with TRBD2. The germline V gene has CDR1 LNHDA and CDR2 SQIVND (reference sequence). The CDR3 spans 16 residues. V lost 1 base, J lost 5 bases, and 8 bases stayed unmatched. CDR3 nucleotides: TGTGCCAGTAGTATAGGAGGGGCTAGCGGCCACAATGAGCAGTTCTTC. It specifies CASSIGGASGHNEQFF.

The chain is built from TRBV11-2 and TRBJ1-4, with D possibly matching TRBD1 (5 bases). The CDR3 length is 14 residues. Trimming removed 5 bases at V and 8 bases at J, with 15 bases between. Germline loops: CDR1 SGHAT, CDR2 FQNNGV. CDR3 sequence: CASSRVRGDEKLFF. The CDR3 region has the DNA TGTGCCAGCAGCAGAGTTCGCGGGGACGAAAAACTGTTTTTT.

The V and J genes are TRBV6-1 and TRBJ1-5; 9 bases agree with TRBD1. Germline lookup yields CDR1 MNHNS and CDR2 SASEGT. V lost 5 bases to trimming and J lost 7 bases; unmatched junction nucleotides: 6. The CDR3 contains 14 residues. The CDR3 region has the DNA TGTGCCAGCAGTTCCACAGGGGGCGTGCAGCCCCAGCATTTT. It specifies CASSSTGGVQPQHF.

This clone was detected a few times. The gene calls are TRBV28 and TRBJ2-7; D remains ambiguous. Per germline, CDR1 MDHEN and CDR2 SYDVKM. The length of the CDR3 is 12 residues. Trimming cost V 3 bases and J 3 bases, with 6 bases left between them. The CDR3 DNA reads TGTGCCAGCAGTTTTCCACACTACGAGCAGTACTTC. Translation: CASSFPHYEQYF.

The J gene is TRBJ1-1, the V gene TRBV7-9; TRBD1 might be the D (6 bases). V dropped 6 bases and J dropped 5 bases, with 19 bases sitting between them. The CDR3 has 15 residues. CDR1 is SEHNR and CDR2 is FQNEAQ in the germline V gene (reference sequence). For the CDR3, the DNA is TGTGCCAGCAGTTCCCAACCCGGACAGAATACTGAAGCTTTCTTT. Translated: CASSSQPGQNTEAFF. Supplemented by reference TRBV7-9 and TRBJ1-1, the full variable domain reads DTGVSQNPRHKITKRGQNVTFRCDPISEHNRLYWYRQTLGQGPEFLTYFQNEAQLEKSRLLSDRFSAERPKGSFSTLEIQRTEQGDSAMYLCASSSQPGQNTEAFFGQGTRLTVV.